This T cell receptor beta chain was obtained from a study of neoadjuvant anti-PD-1 for oral cavity cancer. The overall study: Patients without progression got a fourth dose around day 43. Findings of the study overall: With three patients per group, TCR findings need larger cohorts.

This clone was observed once. Its specificity is unknown. The ends were cut back, 5 bases at V and 2 bases at J, with 10 bases in the middle. The CDR3 has 14 amino acids. CDR1 is MNHEY and CDR2 is SVGAGI in the germline V gene. Noted time point: after neoadjuvant nivolumab, at surgical resection. The patients had HPV-negative, locally advanced oral cavity squamous cell carcinoma. Blood libraries mostly used approximately 0.5 ug genomic DNA, six replicates each. Using immunoSEQ multiplex PCR, the repertoire was profiled, and TCRdb retains in-frame clones only, with some absent. The sample shows about 10,000 clones, roughly 64% of them seen only once.

The source of this sequence is a person aged 35-79 years with oral cavity squamous cell carcinoma. The genes are TRBV6-5 and TRBJ1-5, with D maybe TRBD1 (5 bases). The sequences come from PBMCs, collected after nivolumab (anti-PD-1) treatment. The CDR3 coding sequence is TGTGCCAGCAGTCAGGGTTTTGGCAATCAGCCCCAGCATTTT. This gives the protein CASSQGFGNQPQHF.